This is a list of T cell receptor beta chains from one sample in a study of T cell responses to AZD1222 COVID-19 vaccine. Using immunoSEQ multiplex PCR, the repertoire was profiled, and TCRdb retains in-frame clones only, with some absent. The data contain 85,000 to 100,000 clones, 70% to 90% of them singletons. Specimen: peripheral blood, collected on day 0 of AZD1222 vaccination. Receptors originate from an adult in good health. CDR3s include the opening cysteine and the closing phenylalanine or tryptophan. The order of the fields is CDR3 protein, V gene.

CDR3 protein: CASSPGRPPTGYTF
V gene: TRBV5-6

CDR3 protein: CATSDVGQGPPYEQYF
V gene: TRBV24-1

CDR3 protein: CASSLLAGGGTDTQYF
V gene: TRBV7-9

CDR3 protein: CAASPPTGGSEAFF
V gene: TRBV10-3

CDR3 protein: CSGLGRGEQFF
V gene: TRBV29-1

CDR3 protein: CASSLNTGELFF
V gene: TRBV5-4

CDR3 protein: CAWSVDRGTSPLHF
V gene: TRBV30

CDR3 protein: CASSPKGGLGEKLFF
V gene: TRBV18

CDR3 protein: CASSAGPNTEAFF
V gene: TRBV9

CDR3 protein: CASSVDRGSFGSTEAFF
V gene: TRBV9

CDR3 protein: CATSRGGEEQYF
V gene: TRBV15

CDR3 protein: CASGLDGEAFF
V gene: TRBV12-5

CDR3 protein: CASSLGRHTDTQYF
V gene: TRBV5-6

CDR3 protein: CASRDGTGIQPQHF
V gene: TRBV27

CDR3 protein: CAITPGLAGYEQYF
V gene: TRBV10-3

CDR3 protein: CAWRGGYSNQPQHF
V gene: TRBV30

CDR3 protein: CASSQGGLQGSEAFF
V gene: TRBV3-1/TRBV3-2

CDR3 protein: CACTPMTGAGRYGYTF
V gene: TRBV30

CDR3 protein: CASSLQGYRSTEAFF
V gene: TRBV13

CDR3 protein: CSASSTSGEYNEQFF
V gene: TRBV20-1

CDR3 protein: CASSPTGVSNTEAFF
V gene: TRBV7-8

CDR3 protein: CASTTIGSPGELFF
V gene: TRBV19

CDR3 protein: CASRGDRASTDTQYF
V gene: TRBV5-4

CDR3 protein: CASSDGTGAPYEQYF
V gene: TRBV2

CDR3 protein: CASSLDSNGSPLHF
V gene: TRBV11-3

CDR3 protein: CASRADRVSYEQYF
V gene: TRBV6-5

CDR3 protein: CAWSVGLAGGGEQYF
V gene: TRBV30

CDR3 protein: CASSQVGGFSYEQYF
V gene: TRBV14

CDR3 protein: CASSFGSSYEQYF
V gene: TRBV5-6

CDR3 protein: CASSRDTIYF
V gene: TRBV2

CDR3 protein: CASSYRKLGDNQPQHF
V gene: TRBV6-2/TRBV6-3

CDR3 protein: CASSDLVAGELFF
V gene: TRBV6-2/TRBV6-3

CDR3 protein: CASSFDGTGTYNEQFF
V gene: TRBV7-2

CDR3 protein: CASSRRDRVHEQYF
V gene: TRBV7-2

CDR3 protein: CASSISGTGMATDTQYF
V gene: TRBV19